A selection of T cell receptor beta chains follows, all from one sample in a study of T cells after yellow fever vaccination. MiXCR, run by TCRdb on the 5' RACE reads, gives a single entry per CDR3 protein. The table records about 500,000 distinct CDR3 sequences, about a sixth of them present only once. The sample here was PBMCs, taken about 5 days after the first yellow fever vaccination. The receptor source for this set is a man aged 18 to 30 who received the YFV17D yellow fever vaccine. The CDR3 runs from the conserved cysteine through the conserved F or W. Fields, in order: CDR3 protein, CDR3 DNA, clone size, J gene, V gene, D gene. A D gene is named only where the DNA matches it firmly. The size entry is marked missing in some rows and otherwise reads once, few, many or a size class.

CDR3 protein: CASSPRGRVSEKLFF
CDR3 DNA: TGTGCCAGCAGCCCGAGGGGCAGGGTCAGTGAAAAACTGTTTTTT
clone size: .
J gene: TRBJ1-4
V gene: TRBV7-9
D gene: .

CDR3 protein: CASRKLRQGRYGYTF
CDR3 DNA: TGTGCCAGCAGAAAGCTTAGACAGGGCCGCTATGGCTACACCTTC
clone size: .
J gene: TRBJ1-2
V gene: TRBV11-2
D gene: TRBD1

CDR3 protein: CASSLGAGTTGELFF
CDR3 DNA: TGCGCCAGCAGCTTGGGCGCCGGCACCACCGGGGAGCTGTTTTTT
clone size: .
J gene: TRBJ2-2
V gene: TRBV5-1
D gene: .

CDR3 protein: CASSQSGGGSADTQYF
CDR3 DNA: TGCGCCAGCAGCCAATCAGGAGGGGGGAGCGCAGATACGCAGTATTTT
clone size: .
J gene: TRBJ2-3
V gene: TRBV4-1
D gene: .

CDR3 protein: CASRQGNEQFF
CDR3 DNA: TGCGCCAGCAGACAGGGCAATGAGCAGTTCTTC
clone size: many
J gene: TRBJ2-1
V gene: TRBV5-1
D gene: .

CDR3 protein: CATSSLVAGVSYEQYF
CDR3 DNA: TGTGCCACCAGCAGCCTCGTGGCAGGGGTTTCCTACGAGCAGTACTTC
clone size: few
J gene: TRBJ2-7
V gene: TRBV15
D gene: .

CDR3 protein: CSASSGGVYTQCF
CDR3 DNA: TGCAGTGCTAGTAGCGGGGGGGTATATACGCAGTGTTTT
clone size: .
J gene: TRBJ2-3
V gene: TRBV20-1
D gene: TRBD2

CDR3 protein: CSAAAHTDTQYF
CDR3 DNA: TGCAGTGCCGCTGCCCATACAGATACGCAGTATTTT
clone size: .
J gene: TRBJ2-3
V gene: TRBV20-1
D gene: .

CDR3 protein: CASSQDRVNPEAFF
CDR3 DNA: TGCGCCAGCAGCCAGGACAGGGTGAACCCTGAAGCTTTCTTT
clone size: once
J gene: TRBJ1-1
V gene: TRBV5-1
D gene: TRBD1

CDR3 protein: CSASLAPYNEQFF
CDR3 DNA: TGCAGTGCTAGCTTGGCACCCTACAATGAGCAGTTCTTC
clone size: few
J gene: TRBJ2-1
V gene: TRBV20-1
D gene: .

CDR3 protein: CASTKRLSSYNEQFF
CDR3 DNA: TGTGCCAGCACTAAGCGGTTAAGCTCCTACAATGAGCAGTTCTTC
clone size: few
J gene: TRBJ2-1
V gene: TRBV6-2/TRBV6-3
D gene: .

CDR3 protein: CASSQGDLTEAFF
CDR3 DNA: TGCGCCAGCAGCCAGGGGGATCTCACTGAAGCTTTCTTT
clone size: .
J gene: TRBJ1-1
V gene: TRBV4-1
D gene: .

CDR3 protein: CASSPPGIDTQYF
CDR3 DNA: TGTGCCAGCAGCCCCCCAGGCATAGATACGCAGTATTTT
clone size: .
J gene: TRBJ2-3
V gene: TRBV7-3
D gene: .

CDR3 protein: CASSYRAVRGEQFF
CDR3 DNA: TGTGCCAGCAGTTATCGGGCCGTCCGCGGTGAGCAGTTCTTC
clone size: .
J gene: TRBJ2-1
V gene: TRBV6-2/TRBV6-3
D gene: .

CDR3 protein: CASTHRTGAITGELFF
CDR3 DNA: TGTGCCAGTACCCACCGGACAGGGGCGATCACCGGGGAGCTGTTTTTT
clone size: .
J gene: TRBJ2-2
V gene: TRBV19
D gene: TRBD1

CDR3 protein: CSVRDRGNQPQHF
CDR3 DNA: TGCAGTGTTAGAGACAGGGGGAATCAGCCCCAGCATTTT
clone size: .
J gene: TRBJ1-5
V gene: TRBV20-1
D gene: TRBD1

CDR3 protein: CASSLQARAMNIQYF
CDR3 DNA: TGTGCCAGCAGTTTACAGGCCAGGGCAATGAACATTCAGTACTTC
clone size: .
J gene: TRBJ2-4
V gene: TRBV12-3/TRBV12-4
D gene: .

CDR3 protein: CAISERPANYGYTF
CDR3 DNA: TGTGCCATCAGTGAACGGCCTGCTAACTATGGCTACACCTTC
clone size: .
J gene: TRBJ1-2
V gene: TRBV10-3
D gene: .

CDR3 protein: CASSPYRAGNTEAFF
CDR3 DNA: TGTGCCAGCTCACCCTACAGGGCAGGGAACACTGAAGCTTTCTTT
clone size: .
J gene: TRBJ1-1
V gene: TRBV18
D gene: .

CDR3 protein: CASGWGFDQPQHF
CDR3 DNA: TGTGCTAGTGGTTGGGGGTTCGATCAGCCCCAGCATTTT
clone size: .
J gene: TRBJ1-5
V gene: TRBV12-5
D gene: .

CDR3 protein: CASSKDTYSYNEQFF
CDR3 DNA: TGTGCCAGCAGCAAAGATACATACTCCTACAATGAGCAGTTCTTC
clone size: .
J gene: TRBJ2-1
V gene: TRBV4-2
D gene: .

CDR3 protein: CASSADWINGELFF
CDR3 DNA: TGTGCCAGCAGCGCGGACTGGATCAACGGGGAGCTGTTTTTT
clone size: .
J gene: TRBJ2-2
V gene: TRBV11-1
D gene: .

CDR3 protein: CSVSGTSGSGETQYF
CDR3 DNA: TGCAGCGTGTCCGGGACTAGCGGGTCTGGAGAGACCCAGTACTTC
clone size: .
J gene: TRBJ2-5
V gene: TRBV29-1
D gene: TRBD2

CDR3 protein: CSALRDSGGDSPLHF
CDR3 DNA: TGCAGTGCACTTAGGGACAGTGGGGGAGATTCACCCCTCCACTTT
clone size: many
J gene: TRBJ1-6
V gene: TRBV20-1
D gene: TRBD1

CDR3 protein: CASSGLAPTQYF
CDR3 DNA: TGTGCCAGCAGCGGACTAGCGCCTACGCAGTATTTT
clone size: few
J gene: TRBJ2-3
V gene: TRBV9
D gene: TRBD2

CDR3 protein: CGGYEQYF
CDR3 DNA: TGTGGGGGGTATGAGCAGTACTTC
clone size: .
J gene: TRBJ2-7
V gene: TRBV6-5
D gene: .

CDR3 protein: CASTRGPPDTQYF
CDR3 DNA: TGTGCCAGCACTCGAGGCCCCCCAGATACGCAGTATTTT
clone size: .
J gene: TRBJ2-3
V gene: TRBV12-3/TRBV12-4
D gene: .

CDR3 protein: CASSPLGQGRDQPQHF
CDR3 DNA: TGTGCCAGCAGTCCGCTGGGACAGGGAAGAGATCAGCCCCAGCATTTT
clone size: few
J gene: TRBJ1-5
V gene: TRBV6-1
D gene: TRBD1

CDR3 protein: CATSRDLRGNTEAFF
CDR3 DNA: TGTGCCACCAGCAGAGACTTAAGGGGGAACACTGAAGCTTTCTTT
clone size: few
J gene: TRBJ1-1
V gene: TRBV15
D gene: .

CDR3 protein: CASTPPVDTEAFF
CDR3 DNA: TGTGCCAGCACCCCCCCCGTCGACACTGAAGCTTTCTTT
clone size: .
J gene: TRBJ1-1
V gene: TRBV11-2
D gene: .

CDR3 protein: CASSLTRTYEQYF
CDR3 DNA: TGTGCCAGCAGCTTAACCCGAACCTACGAGCAGTACTTC
clone size: .
J gene: TRBJ2-7
V gene: TRBV13
D gene: .

CDR3 protein: CASSLQGQEETQYF
CDR3 DNA: TGTGCCAGCAGTTTACAAGGACAGGAAGAGACCCAGTACTTC
clone size: .
J gene: TRBJ2-5
V gene: TRBV27
D gene: TRBD1

CDR3 protein: CASQPRTITYEQYF
CDR3 DNA: TGTGCCAGCCAACCAAGGACAATTACCTACGAGCAGTACTTC
clone size: few
J gene: TRBJ2-7
V gene: TRBV5-6
D gene: .

CDR3 protein: CATSRRDQPQHF
CDR3 DNA: TGTGCCACCAGCAGGCGCGATCAGCCCCAGCATTTT
clone size: .
J gene: TRBJ1-5
V gene: TRBV15
D gene: .

CDR3 protein: CSAREAGGNTEAFF
CDR3 DNA: TGCAGTGCTAGAGAAGCAGGGGGGAACACTGAAGCTTTCTTT
clone size: .
J gene: TRBJ1-1
V gene: TRBV20-1
D gene: TRBD1

CDR3 protein: CASSEGQGVGETQYF
CDR3 DNA: TGTGCCAGCAGTGAAGGGCAGGGAGTCGGGGAGACCCAGTACTTC
clone size: few
J gene: TRBJ2-5
V gene: TRBV6-1
D gene: .

CDR3 protein: CASSHVAGWQNEQFF
CDR3 DNA: TGTGCCAGCAGCCATGTAGCGGGCTGGCAGAATGAGCAGTTCTTC
clone size: few
J gene: TRBJ2-1
V gene: TRBV3-1
D gene: TRBD2